This T cell receptor beta chain was retrieved from a study of glioma-infiltrating T cells. The study, taken as a whole, reports: Above-expected tissue-blood divergence occurred in all gliomas, most in low-grade ones.

TCR alpha and beta CDR3 regions were amplified from RNA using iRepertoire nested multiplex PCR. Input was 100-400 ng of tissue mRNA or PBMC total RNA. TCRdb called the multiplex PCR reads again in MiXCR, with one record for every CDR3 protein. The sample yields more than 100,000 distinct CDR3 sequences, around 31% seen once. Only a few counts were recorded for this clonotype. Its antigen is unidentified. The receptor was derived from a human donor with low-grade glioma or glioblastoma, undergoing nonglioma brain surgery, or in good health (not recorded which). Source material: glioma tissue, nonneoplastic brain tissue, or PBMCs (not recorded which).

The CDR3 sequence: CASNKPQGEPQHF. The CDR3 DNA follows: TGTGCCAGCAATAAGCCCCAAGGGGAACCCCAGCATTTT. V usage is TRBV6-1 and J usage is TRBJ1-5; TRBD1 might be the D (5 bases). Germline lookup yields CDR1 MNHNS and CDR2 SASEGT. The V gene lost 7 bases and the J gene lost 10 bases, with 17 bases spanning the gap. The CDR3 has 13 residues.